This entry features one T cell receptor beta chain sequence. The source of the sample is a study of T cells in Graves' hyperthyroidism and ophthalmopathy. The V end was cut by 2 bases, the J end by 6 bases, with 17 bases between. Germline loops: CDR1 DFQATT, CDR2 SNEGSKA (reference sequence). The CDR3 has 14 amino acids. The source material, RNA transcripts, was used to amplify TCR beta CDR3 regions. First-round RT-PCR with HTBI primers amplified the TCR CDR3 region. MiXCR, run by TCRdb on the multiplex PCR reads, gives a single entry per CDR3 protein. The sample holds about 400,000 distinct CDR3 sequences, over 12% seen once. Uncontrolled infection, other autoimmune disease, pregnancy or lactation disqualified patients from enrolment.

The sequencing input was blood. This TCR was sampled from a man aged 50 to 59 with Graves' ophthalmopathy. V usage is TRBV20-1 and J usage is TRBJ2-7; TRBD2 might be the D (7 bases). CDR3 nucleotides: TGCAGTGCTAGACCTGGACTAGGGGGTGGCGAGCAGTACTTC. Its protein is CSARPGLGGGEQYF.